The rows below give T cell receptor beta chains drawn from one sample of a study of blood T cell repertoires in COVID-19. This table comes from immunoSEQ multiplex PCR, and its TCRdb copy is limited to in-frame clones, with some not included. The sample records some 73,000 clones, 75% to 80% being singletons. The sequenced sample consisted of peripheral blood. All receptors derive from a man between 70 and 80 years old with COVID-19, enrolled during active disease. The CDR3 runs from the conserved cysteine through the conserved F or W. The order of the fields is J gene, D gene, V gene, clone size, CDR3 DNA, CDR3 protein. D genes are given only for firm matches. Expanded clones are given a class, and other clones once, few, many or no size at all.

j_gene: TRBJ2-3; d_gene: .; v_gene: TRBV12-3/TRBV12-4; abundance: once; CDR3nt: TGTGCCAGCACCCCTCGGGTCGGCGATACGCAGTATTTT; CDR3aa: CASTPRVGDTQYF
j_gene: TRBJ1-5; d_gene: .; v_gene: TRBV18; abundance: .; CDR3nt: TGTGCCAGCTCACCGACAGGTGAGCAGCCCCAGCATTTT; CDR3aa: CASSPTGEQPQHF
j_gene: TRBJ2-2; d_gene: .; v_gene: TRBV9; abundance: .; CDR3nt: TGTGCCAGCAGCGTAGGCCCACCGGGCACCGGGGAGCTGTTTTTT; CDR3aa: CASSVGPPGTGELFF
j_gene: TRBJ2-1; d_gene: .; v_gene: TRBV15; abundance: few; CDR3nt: TGTGCCACCACCCGCTACGGGAGAGACAATGAGCAGTTCTTC; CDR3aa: CATTRYGRDNEQFF
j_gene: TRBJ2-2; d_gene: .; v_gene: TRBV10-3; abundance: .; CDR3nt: TGTGCCATCAGCTTCACCCCAGGGAACACCGGGGAGCTGTTTTTT; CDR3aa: CAISFTPGNTGELFF
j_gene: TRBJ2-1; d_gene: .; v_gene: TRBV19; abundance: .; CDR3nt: TGTGCCAGTAGCCGGGCGGCAGGGAGGGGGAATGAGCAGTTCTTC; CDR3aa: CASSRAAGRGNEQFF
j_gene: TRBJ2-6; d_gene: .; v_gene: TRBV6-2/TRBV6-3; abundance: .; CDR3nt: TGTGCCAGCAGTTTGTGGCCTGGGGCCAACGTCCTGACTTTC; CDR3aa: CASSLWPGANVLTF
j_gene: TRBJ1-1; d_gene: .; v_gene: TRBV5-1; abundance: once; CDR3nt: TGCGCCAGCAGCTTGGCCGAAAGAGGCACTGAAGCTTTCTTT; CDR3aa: CASSLAERGTEAFF
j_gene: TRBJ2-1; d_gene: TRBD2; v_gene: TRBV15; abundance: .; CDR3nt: TGTGCCACCCGGACGTCGCGGGAGTTTAACAATGAGCAGTTCTTC; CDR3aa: CATRTSREFNNEQFF
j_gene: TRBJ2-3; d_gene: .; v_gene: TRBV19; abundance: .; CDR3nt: TGTGCCAGTAGTATAAGAACAGTATACACAGATACGCAGTATTTT; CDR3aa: CASSIRTVYTDTQYF
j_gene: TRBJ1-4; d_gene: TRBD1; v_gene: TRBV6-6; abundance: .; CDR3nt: TGTGCCAGCAGGCCGAACAGGGGTGAGAAACTGTTTTTT; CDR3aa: CASRPNRGEKLFF
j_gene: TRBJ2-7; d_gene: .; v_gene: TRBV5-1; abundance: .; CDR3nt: TGCGCCAGCAGCGAGGGGACTTCGAGCTCCTACGAGCAGTACTTC; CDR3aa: CASSEGTSSSYEQYF
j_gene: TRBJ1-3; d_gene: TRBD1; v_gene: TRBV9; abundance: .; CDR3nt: TGTGCCAGCAGCGTAGAGGATGCAGGGGGTAGTAGAAACACCATATATTTT; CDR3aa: CASSVEDAGGSRNTIYF
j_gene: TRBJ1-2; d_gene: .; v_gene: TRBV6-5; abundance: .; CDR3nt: TGTGCCAGCAGGGCGGGAGTGTATGGCTACACCTTC; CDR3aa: CASRAGVYGYTF
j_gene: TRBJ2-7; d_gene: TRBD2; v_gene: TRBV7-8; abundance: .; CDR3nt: TGTGCCAGCAGCTCTACTAGCGGTTCCTACGAGCAGTACTTC; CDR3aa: CASSSTSGSYEQYF
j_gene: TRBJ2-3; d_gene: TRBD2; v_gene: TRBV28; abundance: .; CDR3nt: TGTGCCAGCAGGACCTTACTAGCGGGGCCCACAGATACGCAGTATTTT; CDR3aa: CASRTLLAGPTDTQYF
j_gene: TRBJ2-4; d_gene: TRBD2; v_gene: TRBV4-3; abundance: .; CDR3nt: TGCGCCAGCAGCCAAGATCGAACCGCCGGGACTAGCGGGAGGGGAAGCATTCAGTACTTC; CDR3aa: CASSQDRTAGTSGRGSIQYF
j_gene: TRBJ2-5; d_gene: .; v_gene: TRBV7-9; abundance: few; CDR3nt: TGTGCCAGCAGCATTAGACAGGGAGGAGAGACCCAGTACTTC; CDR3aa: CASSIRQGGETQYF
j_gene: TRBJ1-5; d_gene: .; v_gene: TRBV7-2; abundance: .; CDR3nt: TGTGCCAGCAGCTTAGAGGCAGGGGATCAGCCCCAGCATTTT; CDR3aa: CASSLEAGDQPQHF
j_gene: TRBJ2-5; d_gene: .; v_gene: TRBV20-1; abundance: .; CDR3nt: TGCAGTGCTAGTCGGGGGAGTGAGACCCAGTACTTC; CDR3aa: CSASRGSETQYF
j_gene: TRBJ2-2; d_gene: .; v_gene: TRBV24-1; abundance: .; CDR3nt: TGTGCCACCAGTGATCTTACCGGTTACGGTCCCGGGGAGCTGTTTTTT; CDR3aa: CATSDLTGYGPGELFF
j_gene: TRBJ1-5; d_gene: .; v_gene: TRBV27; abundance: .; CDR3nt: TGTGCCAGCAGTTTATCACGGGGGGAGCTAATCAATCAGCCCCAGCATTTT; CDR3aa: CASSLSRGELINQPQHF
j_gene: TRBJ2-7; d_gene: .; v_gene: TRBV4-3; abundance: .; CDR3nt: TGCGCCAGCAGCCAAGGACAGATTGGTGACGAGCAGTACTTC; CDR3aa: CASSQGQIGDEQYF
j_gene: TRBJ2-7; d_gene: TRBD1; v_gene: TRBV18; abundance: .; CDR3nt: TGTGCCAGCTCACTTACGGACAGGACGGGGGAGCAGTACTTC; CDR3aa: CASSLTDRTGEQYF
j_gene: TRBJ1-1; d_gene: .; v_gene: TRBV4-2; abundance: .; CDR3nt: TGTACCAGCAGCCAAGGCCGGGACACTGAAGCTTTCTTT; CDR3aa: CTSSQGRDTEAFF
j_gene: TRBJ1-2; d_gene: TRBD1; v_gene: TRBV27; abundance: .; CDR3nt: TGTGCCAGCAGAACCGGGACAGGGGTGGATGGCTACACCTTC; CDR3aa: CASRTGTGVDGYTF
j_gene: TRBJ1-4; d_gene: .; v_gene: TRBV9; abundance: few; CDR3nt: TGTGCCAGCGGAAGGGGGAGTGAAAAACTGTTTTTT; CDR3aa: CASGRGSEKLFF
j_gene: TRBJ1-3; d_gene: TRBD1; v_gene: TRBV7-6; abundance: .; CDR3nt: TGTGCCAGCAGGGCGGGACAGGCCAATCTCCCCTCTGGAAACACCATATATTTT; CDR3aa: CASRAGQANLPSGNTIYF
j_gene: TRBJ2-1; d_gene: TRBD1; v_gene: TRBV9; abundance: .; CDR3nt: TGTGCCGAGCGGGGAGGGACAGGGAGGAATGAGCAGTTCTTC; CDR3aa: CAERGGTGRNEQFF
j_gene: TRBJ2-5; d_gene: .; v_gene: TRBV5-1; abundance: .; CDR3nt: TGCGCCAGCAGCCCCCAACAGGGTTTGCGAGAGACCCAGTACTTC; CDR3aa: CASSPQQGLRETQYF
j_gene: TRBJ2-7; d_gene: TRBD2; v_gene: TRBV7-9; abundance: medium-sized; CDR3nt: TGTGCCAGCGGATTAGCGGGAGGCTCCTACGAGCAGTACTTC; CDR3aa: CASGLAGGSYEQYF
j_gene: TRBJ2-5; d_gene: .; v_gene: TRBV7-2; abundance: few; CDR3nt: TGTGCCAGCAGCCTAGAAATATACAGGTACCAAGAGACCCAGTACTTC; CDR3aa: CASSLEIYRYQETQYF
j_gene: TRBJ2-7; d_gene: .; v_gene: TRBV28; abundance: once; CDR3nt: TGTGCCAGCATGTGGGGAGCCTACGAGCAGTACTTC; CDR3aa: CASMWGAYEQYF
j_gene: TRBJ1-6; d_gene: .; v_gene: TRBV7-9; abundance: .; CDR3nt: TGTGCCAGCAGCTTATACCAGGTCCGATCACCCCTCCACTTT; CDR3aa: CASSLYQVRSPLHF
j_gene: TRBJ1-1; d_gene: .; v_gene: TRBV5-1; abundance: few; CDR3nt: TGCGCCAGCAGCTTGGAACACCCGGGCACTGAAGCTTTCTTT; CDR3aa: CASSLEHPGTEAFF
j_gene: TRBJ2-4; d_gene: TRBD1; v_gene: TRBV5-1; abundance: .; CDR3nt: TGCGCCAGCAGCCCGATGGGACAGGGGGCTCGGGCCAAAAACATTCAGTACTTC; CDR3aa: CASSPMGQGARAKNIQYF
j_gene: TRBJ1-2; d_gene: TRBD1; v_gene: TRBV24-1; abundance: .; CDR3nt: TGTGCCACCAGTGATTTGCAGGGACAGGACTACACCTTC; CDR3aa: CATSDLQGQDYTF
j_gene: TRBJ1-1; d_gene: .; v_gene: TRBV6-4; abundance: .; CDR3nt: TGTGCCAGCAGCGTTAACAGGAACACTGAAGCTTTCTTT; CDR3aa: CASSVNRNTEAFF
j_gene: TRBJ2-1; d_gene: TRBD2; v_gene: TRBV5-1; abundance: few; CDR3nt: TGCGCCAGCAGCGTCCCAACTAGCGGGAGGGACAATGAGCAGTTCTTC; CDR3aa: CASSVPTSGRDNEQFF
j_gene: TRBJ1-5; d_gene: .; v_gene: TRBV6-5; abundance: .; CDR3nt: TGTGCCAGCCAACAGGGAAGCAATCAGCCCCAGCATTTT; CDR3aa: CASQQGSNQPQHF
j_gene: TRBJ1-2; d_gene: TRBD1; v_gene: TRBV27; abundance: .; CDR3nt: TGTGCCAGCAGTCCCGACAGGGTTTCTTATGGCTACACCTTC; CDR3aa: CASSPDRVSYGYTF
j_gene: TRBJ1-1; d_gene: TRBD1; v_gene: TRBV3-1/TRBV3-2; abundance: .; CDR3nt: TGTGCCAGCAGCCAGGACAGGACGAACACTGAAGCTTTCTTT; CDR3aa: CASSQDRTNTEAFF
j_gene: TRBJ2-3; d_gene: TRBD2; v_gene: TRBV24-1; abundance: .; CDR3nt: TGTGCCACCACCGACAGCGGGATATCAGATACGCAGTATTTT; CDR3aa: CATTDSGISDTQYF
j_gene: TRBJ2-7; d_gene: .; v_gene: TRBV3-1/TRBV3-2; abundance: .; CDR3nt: TGTGCCAGCAGCCCTGCCTACGAGCAGTACTTC; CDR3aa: CASSPAYEQYF
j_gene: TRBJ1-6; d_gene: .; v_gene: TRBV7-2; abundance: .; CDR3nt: TGTGCCAGCAGCTTAGAGCCAGGCGTTAATTCACCCCTCCACTTT; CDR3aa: CASSLEPGVNSPLHF
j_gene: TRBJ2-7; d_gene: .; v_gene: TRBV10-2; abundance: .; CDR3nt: TGCGCCAGCAGGCCGGGAGCGCTTTACGAGCAGTACTTC; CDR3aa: CASRPGALYEQYF